This TCR beta chain was observed in a study of blood T cell repertoires in COVID-19. Study-wide background: PBMCs, B-cell-depleted T cells, or T cells were the source of the cDNA or gDNA that made up the material.

In the source study's methods: Amplification of reference gene primers was used by the study to estimate nucleated cell counts. Assay used: immunoSEQ multiplex PCR; TCRdb lists only in-frame clones, some missing. V and J calls and clone size are as listed in that table; D and trimming were resolved from the DNA. The sample holds under 200,000 clones, 75% to 95% seen once. This CDR3 contains 15 residues. Germline-derived CDR1 and CDR2 are SGDLS and YYNGEE. Trimming removed 0 bases at V and 1 base at J, with 10 bases between. The V and J genes are TRBV9 and TRBJ2-5; D is ambiguous. This receptor was taken from a man aged 50-59 years with acute or convalescent COVID-19. Sequenced input: peripheral blood. The CDR3 DNA reads TGTGCCAGCAGCGTAGGTCCTCAGGTCCAAGAGACCCAGTACTTC. It yields the protein CASSVGPQVQETQYF.